The 24 T cell receptor beta chains below all came from one sample that was sequenced in a study of memory CD8 T cells in hepatitis C reinfection. Here immunoSEQ multiplex PCR was the method, and the copy in TCRdb shows in-frame clones only, minus some. This sample carries 40,000 to 45,000 clones, approximately 87% of them seen once, and the ten largest clones take roughly 1.2%. Noted time point: peak reinfection, 3 to 8 weeks after reinfection detection. TCR sequencing was done directly ex vivo on sorted cells, without expansion in vitro. Sequencing used naive CD8+ T cells sorted from blood. These receptors were obtained from a man aged 18 to 35 with hepatitis C virus infection.

The chain employs TRBV27 and TRBJ2-3; D is undetermined. The CDR3 contains 13 residues. Trimming pared 3 bases from V and 6 bases from J, leaving 10 bases between. Germline lookup yields CDR1 MNHEY and CDR2 SMNVEV (reference sequence). The CDR3 is CASSFIVGDTQYF. The CDR3 nucleotides are TGTGCCAGCAGTTTTATTGTCGGGGATACGCAGTATTTT.

V is TRBV11-3 and J is TRBJ2-1; 7 bases agree with TRBD2. The CDR3 covers 12 residues. Germline-derived CDR1 and CDR2 are SGHNT and YENEEA. V lost 5 bases to trimming and J lost 10 bases; unmatched junction nucleotides: 5. The CDR3 DNA follows: TGTGCCAGCAGCCCCTGGGGGGGGGAGCAGTTCTTC. It yields the protein CASSPWGGEQFF.

The rearrangement links TRBV7-6 to TRBJ2-2, with D maybe TRBD2 (6 bases). Germline V gene lookup returns CDR1 SGHVS and CDR2 FNYEAQ. This CDR3 spans 16 amino acids. The V gene lost 1 base and the J gene lost 8 bases, with 17 bases spanning the gap. CDR3 in amino acids: CASSLEIFEGTGELFF. CDR3 bases: TGTGCCAGCAGCTTAGAAATTTTCGAGGGGACTGGGGAGCTGTTTTTT.

The chain joins TRBV4-1 to TRBJ2-1; the D gene is possibly TRBD2 (5 bases). Per the germline V gene, CDR1 is MGHRA and CDR2 is YSYEKL. V lost 0 bases, J lost 2 bases, and 8 bases lay in between. This CDR3 spans 15 amino acids. CDR3 nucleotide sequence: TGCGCCAGCAGCCAAGAGAGGACTCCCTACAATGAGCAGTTCTTC. Translation: CASSQERTPYNEQFF.

The V and J genes are TRBV4-1 and TRBJ2-1, with TRBD2 matching over 11 bases. The junction had 5 bases not matched to a gene; V was cut back by 3 bases and J by 4 bases. Germline V gene sequence: CDR1 MGHRA, CDR2 YSYEKL. The CDR3 extends over 16 amino acids. CDR3 sequence (DNA): TGCGCCAGCAGCCAGGGGACTAGCGGCCGTTACAATGAGCAGTTCTTC. It is translated as CASSQGTSGRYNEQFF.

V and J are TRBV6-4 and TRBJ1-2; D is unclear. Germline lookup yields CDR1 MRHNA and CDR2 SNTAGT. This CDR3 is built from 14 residues. V gave up 3 bases and J gave up 4 bases, with 12 bases separating them. CDR3 nucleotides: TGTGCCAGCAGTGAAGAGGCGGCCGGCTATGGCTACACCTTC. This translates into CASSEEAAGYGYTF.

This clone was picked up one time. The DNA for the CDR3 is TGTGCCAGCAGCTTAGAATGGGGAGGGGAGACCCAGTACTTC. As protein: CASSLEWGGETQYF. The chain employs TRBV11-2 and TRBJ2-5; 7 bases line up with TRBD2. The CDR3 is 14 amino acids. V was clipped by 0 bases and J by 5 bases; unmatched bases: 3. The germline gives CDR1 SGHAT, CDR2 FQNNGV.

The V call is TRBV4-1, the J call TRBJ1-5; D is undetermined. Trimming left V 4 bases short and J 5 bases short, with 12 bases between. The CDR3 contains 14 residues. Germline V CDR1 and CDR2: MGHRA, YSYEKL. CDR3 region: CASSRIGEDQPQHF. The CDR3 region has the DNA TGCGCCAGCAGCCGTATCGGGGAGGATCAGCCCCAGCATTTT.

This clone has only one observation. This chain uses TRBV11-2 with TRBJ1-1; 11 bases map to TRBD1. V lost 4 bases and J lost 0; bases outside the gene matches: 10. The CDR3 sequence is 18 residues long. Germline-derived CDR1 and CDR2 are SGHAT and FQNNGV. CDR3 amino acids: CASSSRGTGGSMNTEAFF. CDR3 sequence (DNA): TGTGCCAGCAGCTCTAGGGGGACAGGGGGATCAATGAACACTGAAGCTTTCTTT.

The chain is built from TRBV30 and TRBJ2-3, with D perhaps TRBD1 (6 bases). This CDR3 has 14 residues. Trimming left V 2 bases short and J 5 bases short, with 14 bases between. CDR1 and CDR2 from the germline V gene are GTSNPN and SVGIG (reference sequence). The DNA of the CDR3 is TGTGCCTGGAGTTCAGGGGCGGGCAGAGATACGCAGTATTTT. Translated, it gives CAWSSGAGRDTQYF.

The chain is built from TRBV28 and TRBJ2-7, with 8 bases matching TRBD2. The CDR3 length is 14 residues. With V trimmed by 4 bases and J by 2 bases, 4 bases remained unmatched. Germline CDR1 is MDHEN and CDR2 is SYDVKM. The CDR3, as DNA: TGTGCCAGCAGTTGGGGCGGGAGGACCTACGAGCAGTACTTC. This gives the protein CASSWGGRTYEQYF.

This chain joins TRBV19 and TRBJ2-7; D remains ambiguous. Germline CDR1 LNHDA, CDR2 SQIVND (reference sequence). V was clipped by 2 bases and J by 5 bases, with 13 bases between them. The CDR3 covers 14 residues. Here the CDR3 DNA reads TGTGCCAGTAGTATACGGAGCGTATGGGACGAGCAGTACTTC. Amino acid sequence: CASSIRSVWDEQYF. Together with reference TRBV19 and TRBJ2-7, the CDR3 gives the full variable domain: DGGITQSPKYLFRKEGQNVTLSCEQNLNHDAMYWYRQDPGQGLRLIYYSQIVNDFQKGDIAEGYSVSREKKESFPLTVTSAQKNPTAFYLCASSIRSVWDEQYFGPGTRLTVT.

V and J are TRBV6-1 and TRBJ2-5; D is undetermined. The V and J ends lost 7 bases and 4 bases respectively, with 16 bases between them. The CDR3 sequence is 14 residues long. Germline CDR1 and CDR2: MNHNS and SASEGT. Here the CDR3 reads CASIQSRLPETQYF. The CDR3 coding sequence is TGTGCCAGCATCCAATCCAGGTTGCCAGAGACCCAGTACTTC.

The CDR3 is CASSLGGPAYEQYF. Written as DNA, the CDR3 is TGTGCCAGCAGCTTAGGCGGTCCGGCCTACGAGCAGTACTTC. The chain employs TRBV7-9 and TRBJ2-7; D is unclear. Germline V gives CDR1 SEHNR, CDR2 FQNEAQ (reference sequence). CDR3 length equals 14 residues. The V end was cut by 1 base, the J end by 2 bases, with 9 bases between.

The V and J genes are TRBV4-1 and TRBJ2-1; TRBD2 might be the D (6 bases). Trimming shortened V by 0 bases and J by 2 bases, and 14 bases separated the two germline ends. This CDR3 contains 17 residues. Germline-derived CDR1 and CDR2 are MGHRA and YSYEKL. CDR3 bases: TGCGCCAGCAGCCAAGACCGGAGGGACGCAGCCTACAATGAGCAGTTCTTC. Its protein product is CASSQDRRDAAYNEQFF.

The chain combines TRBV5-6 with TRBJ2-3; 7 positions match TRBD2. The germline gives CDR1 SGHDT, CDR2 YYEEEE. The CDR3 contains 13 residues. With 4 bases clipped from V and 6 bases from J, the junction kept 5 bases outside the gene matches. CDR3 DNA: TGTGCCAGCAGCCCAGATAGCGGGGATACGCAGTATTTT. The encoded protein is CASSPDSGDTQYF.

The J gene is TRBJ2-5, the V gene TRBV29-1, with D possibly matching TRBD2 (7 bases). CDR3 length equals 13 residues. Looked up from germline, CDR1 is SQVTM and CDR2 is ANQGSEA. Trimming stripped 6 bases from V and 4 bases from J, with 15 bases between. The CDR3 loop reads CSVSGGTLETQYF. In nucleotides, the CDR3 is TGCAGCGTCTCCGGGGGGACATTAGAGACCCAGTACTTC.

V and J are TRBV9 and TRBJ2-5, with TRBD2 as a possible D gene (6 bases). The CDR3 is 15 residues long. The germline gives CDR1 SGDLS, CDR2 YYNGEE. Trimming left V 0 bases short and J 5 bases short, with 14 bases between. CDR3 residues: CASSVDGSAGETQYF. For the CDR3, the DNA is TGTGCCAGCAGCGTAGACGGGAGCGCTGGGGAGACCCAGTACTTC.

This clone appeared a few times. The gene calls are TRBV7-9 and TRBJ1-2; no definite D call. V shed 2 bases and J shed 1 base, with 20 bases lying between them. Germline CDR1 reads SEHNR; CDR2 reads FQNEAQ (reference sequence). This CDR3 has 18 amino acids. The CDR3 reads CASSLLGAGALNNYGYTF. DNA for the CDR3: TGTGCCAGCAGCTTATTAGGCGCGGGAGCTCTGAATAACTATGGCTACACCTTC.

The J gene is TRBJ2-2, the V gene TRBV9; 7 bases are shared with TRBD1. Germline V gives CDR1 SGDLS, CDR2 YYNGEE. The CDR3 is made up of 14 amino acids. The ends lost 3 bases at V and 4 bases at J; junction bases unmatched: 3. The DNA of the CDR3 is TGTGCCAGCAGCGAGGGACAGCTCACCGGGGAGCTGTTTTTT. Its protein is CASSEGQLTGELFF. Using reference TRBV9 and TRBJ2-2 for the parts outside the CDR3, the full variable domain is DSGVTQTPKHLITATGQRVTLRCSPRSGDLSVYWYQQSLDQGLQFLIQYYNGEERAKGNILERFSAQQFPDLHSELNLSSLELGDSALYFCASSEGQLTGELFFGEGSRLTVL.

V usage is TRBV7-2 and J usage is TRBJ2-2; D is possibly TRBD1 (6 bases). V was clipped by 5 bases and J by 8 bases, with 24 bases between them. Per germline, CDR1 SGHTA and CDR2 FQGNSA. The CDR3 is made up of 17 amino acids. Here the CDR3 reads CASSPDRTSALGGELFF. CDR3 nucleotides: TGTGCCAGCAGCCCCGACAGGACCTCAGCCCTCGGGGGGGAGCTGTTTTTT.

The V call is TRBV30, the J call TRBJ1-2, with D possibly TRBD1 on 6 matching bases. The CDR3 loop spans 17 amino acids. V was trimmed by 6 bases and J by 1 base, leaving 24 bases between them. Germline CDR1 reads GTSNPN; CDR2 reads SVGIG (reference sequence). Here the CDR3 reads CACSETLQGHFNYGYTF. The CDR3 nucleotides are TGTGCCTGCTCCGAAACACTACAGGGCCACTTTAACTATGGCTACACCTTC.

V usage is TRBV10-3 and J usage is TRBJ2-1; D ambiguous. This CDR3 spans 14 amino acids. V was trimmed by 6 bases and J by 0 bases, leaving 9 bases between them. The germline V gene encodes CDR1 ENHRY and CDR2 SYGVKD. The CDR3 DNA follows: TGTGCCATCAGCCGTTTGAGCTCCTACAATGAGCAGTTCTTC. Translating gives CAISRLSSYNEQFF.

The chain employs TRBV7-9 and TRBJ2-1; 10 bases are shared with TRBD2. Germline-derived CDR1 and CDR2 are SEHNR and FQNEAQ (reference sequence). The CDR3 sequence is 16 residues long. The junction had 10 bases not matched to a gene; V was cut back by 5 bases and J by 6 bases. The CDR3 bases are TGTGCCAGCAGCCCCCGTTTGGCTAGCGGGAGCAATGAGCAGTTCTTC. Translating gives CASSPRLASGSNEQFF.